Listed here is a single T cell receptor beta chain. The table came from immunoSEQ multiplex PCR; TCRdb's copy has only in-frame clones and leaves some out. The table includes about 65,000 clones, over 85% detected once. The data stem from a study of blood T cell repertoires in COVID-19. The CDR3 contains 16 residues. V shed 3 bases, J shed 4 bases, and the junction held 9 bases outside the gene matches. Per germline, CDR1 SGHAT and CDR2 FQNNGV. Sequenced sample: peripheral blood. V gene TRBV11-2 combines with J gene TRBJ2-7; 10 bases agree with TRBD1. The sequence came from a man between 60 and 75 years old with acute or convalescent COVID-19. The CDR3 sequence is CASSFTWRDRGYEQYF. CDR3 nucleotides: TGTGCCAGCAGCTTTACTTGGAGGGACAGGGGATACGAGCAGTACTTC. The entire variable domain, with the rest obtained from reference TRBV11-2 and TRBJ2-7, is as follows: EAGVAQSPRYKIIEKRQSVAFWCNPISGHATLYWYQQILGQGPKLLIQFQNNGVVDDSQLPKDRFSAERLKGVDSTLKIQPAKLEDSAVYLCASSFTWRDRGYEQYFGPGTRLTVT.